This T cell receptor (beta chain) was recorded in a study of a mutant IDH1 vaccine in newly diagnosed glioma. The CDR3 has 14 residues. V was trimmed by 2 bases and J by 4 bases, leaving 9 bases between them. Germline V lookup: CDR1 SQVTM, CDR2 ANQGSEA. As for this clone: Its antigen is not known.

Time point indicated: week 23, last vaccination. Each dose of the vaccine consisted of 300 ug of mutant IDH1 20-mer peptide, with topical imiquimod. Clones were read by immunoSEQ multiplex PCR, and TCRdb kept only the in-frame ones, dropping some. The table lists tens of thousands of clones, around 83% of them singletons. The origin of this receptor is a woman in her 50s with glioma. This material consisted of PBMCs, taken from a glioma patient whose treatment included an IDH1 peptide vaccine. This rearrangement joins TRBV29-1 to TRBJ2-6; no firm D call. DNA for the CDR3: TGCAGCGTTGAATCGGGCTCGGGGGCCAACGTCCTGACTTTC. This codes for CSVESGSGANVLTF.